The 30 T cell receptor beta chains reported below all come from one sample, sequenced in a study of cytomegalovirus exposure and HLA in healthy donors. PCR primers comprised 60 Vbeta and 13 Jbeta primers. The protocol was immunoSEQ multiplex PCR, while the TCRdb copy is restricted to in-frame clones and leaves out a portion. Found here are 75,000 to 90,000 clones, just under 80% of them singletons; the top ten hold less than 9.5%. Sequencing used PBMCs. Every receptor here comes from a woman aged 35 to 49 in good health and CMV-seropositive.

This clone was counted between two and nine times. This chain connects TRBV6-5 to TRBJ2-2; 8 nucleotides line up with TRBD2. J gave up 4 bases and V 7 bases, and 8 bases lay outside the gene matches. The CDR3 length is 15 residues. Germline V lookup: CDR1 MNHEY, CDR2 SVGAGI. CDR3 region: CASTGAGAPTGELFF. For the CDR3, the DNA is TGTGCCAGCACAGGAGCGGGGGCCCCCACCGGGGAGCTGTTTTTT.

CDR3 protein: CSVDDGVENTIYF. The CDR3 bases are TGCAGCGTTGATGACGGGGTTGAAAACACCATATATTTT. The rearrangement joins TRBV29-1 to TRBJ1-3; unclear D gene. This CDR3 contains 13 residues. Trimming took 3 bases from V and 6 from J, leaving 12 bases between them. Looked up from germline, CDR1 is SQVTM and CDR2 is ANQGSEA.

This clone was seen a few times. The chain uses TRBV7-9 and TRBJ1-2, with a tentative D call TRBD1 (6 bases). Trimming shortened V by 3 bases and J by 6 bases, and 8 bases separated the two germline ends. CDR1 and CDR2 (germline): SEHNR, FQNEAQ (reference sequence). This CDR3 is 12 amino acids long. The CDR3 bases are TGTGCCAGCAGCTTCAAGGGGGATGGCTACACCTTC. Residues: CASSFKGDGYTF.

The genes are TRBV19 and TRBJ2-5; D may be TRBD1 (6 bases). V dropped 6 bases and J dropped 0 bases, with 11 bases sitting between them. This CDR3 contains 14 residues. Germline V gives CDR1 LNHDA, CDR2 SQIVND (reference sequence). The CDR3 nucleotides are TGTGCCAGTAGCCAACAGGGCTACCAAGAGACCCAGTACTTC. Translating it yields CASSQQGYQETQYF.

J is TRBJ1-2 and V is TRBV5-6; D may be TRBD1 (5 bases). The CDR3 length is 14 residues. Trimming took 3 bases from V and 5 from J, leaving 14 bases between them. In germline, CDR1 is SGHDT, CDR2 YYEEEE. CDR3 in DNA: TGTGCCAGCAGCTCCGACAGTCCTTTTTATGGCTACACCTTC. It is translated as CASSSDSPFYGYTF.

The chain combines TRBV7-3 with TRBJ2-3, with TRBD2 identical over 12 bases. The CDR3 sequence is 14 residues long. V was clipped by 5 bases and J by 6 bases; unmatched bases: 3. The germline gives CDR1 SGHTA, CDR2 FQGTGA. The CDR3 sequence: CASSPSGGEDTQYF. CDR3 DNA: TGTGCCAGCAGCCCTAGCGGGGGGGAGGATACGCAGTATTTT.

V and J are TRBV6-5 and TRBJ2-7, with D maybe TRBD1 (5 bases). V was clipped by 4 bases and J by 5 bases, with 15 bases between them. There are 14 residues in the CDR3. Germline V lookup: CDR1 MNHEY, CDR2 SVGAGI. Here the CDR3 DNA reads TGTGCCAGCAGTTTTTACGACAGATTGAACGAGCAGTACTTC. It specifies CASSFYDRLNEQYF.

This rearrangement joins TRBV11-1 to TRBJ2-7; TRBD1 is a possible D gene (6 bases). Germline values: CDR1 SGHAT, CDR2 FQDESV (reference sequence). The V gene lost 5 bases and the J gene lost 1 base, with 9 bases spanning the gap. The CDR3 consists of 13 residues. This CDR3 is CASSPQGSYEQYF. In DNA form, the CDR3 reads TGTGCCAGCAGCCCACAGGGATCCTACGAGCAGTACTTC.

V is TRBV6-6 and J is TRBJ1-5; D unresolved. Germline values: CDR1 MNHNY, CDR2 SVGAGI (reference sequence). The CDR3 is 14 residues long. V gave up 2 bases and J gave up 3 bases, with 8 bases separating them. CDR3 loop: CASSYGGPNQPQHF. The CDR3 DNA reads as TGTGCCAGCAGTTACGGAGGGCCCAATCAGCCCCAGCATTTT.

The V and J genes are TRBV7-2 and TRBJ2-7; 11 nucleotides match TRBD1. CDR3 length: 14 residues. V dropped 5 bases and J dropped 9; count of bases not matched to a gene: 9. Germline CDR1 and CDR2: SGHTA and FQGNSA. The DNA for the CDR3 is TGTGCCAGCAGCCCGGGACAGGGGGTGTTCGTGCAGTACTTC. Protein product: CASSPGQGVFVQYF.

This chain connects TRBV5-1 to TRBJ2-2; 7 bases match TRBD1. Germline V gene lookup returns CDR1 SGHRS and CDR2 YFSETQ. V shed 4 bases, J shed 1 base, and the junction held 4 bases outside the gene matches. This CDR3 is built from 15 residues. Written as DNA, the CDR3 is TGCGCCAGCAGCCCGCGGACAGGGAACACCGGGGAGCTGTTTTTT. Amino acids: CASSPRTGNTGELFF.

This chain links TRBV6-1 with TRBJ2-4, with 10 bases fitting TRBD1. Losses at the gene ends were 8 bases for V and 5 bases for J; bases not matched to a gene: 6. Germline lookup yields CDR1 MNHNS and CDR2 SASEGT. CDR3 size: 14 residues. The chain's CDR3 is CASSRDRGQNIQYF. The CDR3, as DNA: TGTGCCAGCTCCCGGGACAGGGGCCAAAACATTCAGTACTTC.

The genes are TRBV7-2 and TRBJ2-7, with 9 bases matching TRBD1. There are 13 residues in the CDR3. CDR1 SGHTA and CDR2 FQGNSA come from the germline V gene. The junction had 1 base not matched to a gene; V was cut back by 6 bases and J by 1 base. CDR3 nucleotides: TGTGCCAGCAGAGGGACAGGGTCCTACGAGCAGTACTTC. Protein sequence: CASRGTGSYEQYF. Full variable domain (outside the CDR3, taken from reference TRBV7-2 and TRBJ2-7): GAGVSQSPSNKVTEKGKDVELRCDPISGHTALYWYRQSLGQGLEFLIYFQGNSAPDKSGLPSDRFSAERTGGSVSTLTIQRTQQEDSAVYLCASRGTGSYEQYFGPGTRLTVT.

This clone was recorded once. In DNA form, the CDR3 reads TGTGCCAGCAGCTTGGACGGGAGCGGCACAGATACGCAGTATTTT. Protein: CASSLDGSGTDTQYF. The chain uses TRBV5-6 and TRBJ2-3; TRBD2 is a possible D gene (6 bases). CDR1 and CDR2 (germline): SGHDT, YYEEEE. This CDR3 comprises 15 residues. V lost 0 bases and J lost 1, with 9 bases in between. Full variable domain (rest looked up from reference TRBV5-6 and TRBJ2-3): DAGVTQSPTHLIKTRGQQVTLRCSPKSGHDTVSWYQQALGQGPQFIFQYYEEEERQRGNFPDRFSGHQFPNYSSELNVNALLLGDSALYLCASSLDGSGTDTQYFGPGTRLTVL.

The chain has TRBV2 and TRBJ2-3; weak D call: TRBD1 (7 bases). The V gene lost 8 bases and the J gene lost 5 bases, with 20 bases spanning the gap. CDR1 SNHLY and CDR2 FYNNEI come from the germline V gene. CDR3 size: 15 residues. This CDR3 is CASQGGGGERDTQYF. For the CDR3, the DNA is TGTGCCAGCCAGGGGGGCGGAGGGGAGAGAGATACGCAGTATTTT.

The chain combines TRBV4-2 with TRBJ2-3; 9 nucleotides align to TRBD2. The length of the CDR3 is 14 residues. Looked up from germline, CDR1 is LGHNA and CDR2 is YNFKEQ. The V segment lost 7 bases and the J segment 5 bases; nucleotides outside the gene matches: 7. The CDR3 sequence is CASMSSGVIDTQYF. CDR3 DNA: TGTGCCAGCATGTCTAGCGGGGTGATAGATACGCAGTATTTT.

The chain couples TRBV9 to TRBJ1-5, with D possibly TRBD1 on 6 matching bases. Germline loops: CDR1 SGDLS, CDR2 YYNGEE. Trimming took off 0 bases at V and 5 bases at J, with 12 bases between the two ends. The CDR3 sequence is 15 residues long. CDR3: CASSVEGVPHQPQHF. The CDR3 DNA follows: TGTGCCAGCAGCGTAGAGGGGGTACCCCATCAGCCCCAGCATTTT.

The J gene is TRBJ1-3, the V gene TRBV25-1; D gene ambiguous. Germline-derived CDR1 and CDR2 are MGHDK and SYGVNS. Trimming took off 1 base at V and 0 bases at J, with 7 bases between the two ends. This CDR3 region has 15 residues. This CDR3 reads CASSESGGSGNTIYF. Here the CDR3 DNA reads TGTGCCAGCAGTGAATCCGGAGGCTCTGGAAACACCATATATTTT.

The DNA for the CDR3 is TGCGCCAGCAGCTTCGGGACAGAAGAGACCCAGTACTTC. It yields the protein CASSFGTEETQYF. The chain recombines TRBV5-1 with TRBJ2-5; 7 positions match TRBD1. The trim removed 2 bases at V and 3 bases at J, leaving 1 base unmatched. The CDR3 is 13 amino acids. Germline V gene data show CDR1 as SGHRS and CDR2 as YFSETQ.

This clone has a handful of counts. The chain couples TRBV6-5 to TRBJ1-1; D is uncertain. Per germline, CDR1 MNHEY and CDR2 SVGAGI. This CDR3 has 12 residues. Trimming took off 8 bases at V and 1 base at J, with 8 bases between the two ends. The CDR3 region has the DNA TGTGCCAGCCGTTTGAGGAACACTGAAGCTTTCTTT. Translation gives CASRLRNTEAFF.

V usage is TRBV7-9 and J usage is TRBJ1-4, with 8 bases matching TRBD1. Germline V gives CDR1 SEHNR, CDR2 FQNEAQ (reference sequence). The junction had 4 bases not matched to a gene; V was cut back by 5 bases and J by 5 bases. The CDR3 extends over 14 amino acids. This CDR3 reads CASSRGQDNEKLFF. The CDR3 nucleotides are TGTGCCAGCAGCAGGGGACAGGACAATGAAAAACTGTTTTTT.

This chain joins TRBV5-1 and TRBJ1-5; D gene unclear. Per germline, CDR1 SGHRS and CDR2 YFSETQ. This CDR3 contains 16 residues. V lost 0 bases to trimming and J lost 2 bases, with 12 bases between them. CDR3 bases: TGCGCCAGCAGCTTGGAACGGGGTCTGCGCAATCAGCCCCAGCATTTT. Amino acids: CASSLERGLRNQPQHF. Supplemented by reference TRBV5-1 and TRBJ1-5, the full variable domain reads KAGVTQTPRYLIKTRGQQVTLSCSPISGHRSVSWYQQTPGQGLQFLFEYFSETQRNKGNFPGRFSGRQFSNSRSEMNVSTLELGDSALYLCASSLERGLRNQPQHFGDGTRLSIL.

V gene TRBV2 combines with J gene TRBJ2-2; the D gene is possibly TRBD1 (6 bases). Germline-derived CDR1 and CDR2 are SNHLY and FYNNEI. The CDR3 loop spans 15 amino acids. Deletions cut 7 bases from V and 3 bases from J, with 15 bases between. Here the CDR3 DNA reads TGTGCCAGCACCTTCGACAGGATCGACACCGGGGAGCTGTTTTTT. Translating it yields CASTFDRIDTGELFF.

The chain recombines TRBV5-1 with TRBJ2-6; 8 nucleotides align to TRBD1. The CDR3 contains 17 residues. Per the germline V gene, CDR1 is SGHRS and CDR2 is YFSETQ. Trimming at V came to 4 bases and at J to 3 bases, leaving 9 bases not matched to a gene. CDR3 DNA sequence: TGCGCCAGCAGCGGAGGGACAGGCGCTAGTGGGGCCAACGTCCTGACTTTC. Translation gives CASSGGTGASGANVLTF.

This clone has just one count. The V call is TRBV13, the J call TRBJ2-5; 7 bases are a match to TRBD1. The last part of the DNA fits TRBJ2-7 better; the J call may be wrong. Germline V gene data show CDR1 as PRHDT and CDR2 as FYEKMQ (reference sequence). The length of the CDR3 is 14 residues. The CDR3 nucleotides read TGTGCCAGCAGCTTAGGCCAGGGGGCCTACGAGCAGTACTTC. Translating gives CASSLGQGAYEQYF.

Worth noting for this clone: At one end, the junction sequence differs from germline, possibly due to a read error. The chain links TRBV7-9 to TRBJ2-7, with 10 bases lining up with TRBD1. Germline V gene data show CDR1 as SEHNR and CDR2 as FQNEAQ (reference sequence). CDR3 length: 15 amino acids. CDR3 in DNA: TGTTCCAGCAGCTCACCCGGGACAGGGGACTACGAGCAGTACTTC. Translated: CSSSSPGTGDYEQYF.

This rearrangement joins TRBV28 to TRBJ1-1; D uncertain. Germline lookup yields CDR1 MDHEN and CDR2 SYDVKM. Trimming took 3 bases from V and 3 from J, leaving 5 bases between them. This CDR3 contains 12 residues. The CDR3 bases are TGTGCCAGCAGTTTCCAGTACACTGAAGCTTTCTTT. Translating gives CASSFQYTEAFF.

The V and J genes are TRBV7-2 and TRBJ2-2; 9 nucleotides align to TRBD1. The V gene's germline CDR1 is SGHTA and CDR2 FQGNSA. The CDR3 is 16 residues long. Unmatched junction bases numbered 10, after V lost 4 bases and J lost 7 bases. CDR3 in amino acids: CASSSPGQGFGGELFF. For the CDR3, the DNA is TGTGCCAGCAGCTCTCCGGGACAGGGATTCGGCGGGGAGCTGTTTTTT.

This clone showed up just a few times. The J gene is TRBJ2-2, the V gene TRBV19; D is uncertain. Germline-derived CDR1 and CDR2 are LNHDA and SQIVND (reference sequence). Between the trimmed V and J ends, which lost 7 bases and 1 base, there was a span of 10 bases. CDR3 size: 14 residues. The CDR3 region has the DNA TGTGCCAGTATCCCTGGGCAGAACACCGGGGAGCTGTTTTTT. Translated, it gives CASIPGQNTGELFF.

The genes are TRBV7-9 and TRBJ2-6, with TRBD2 as a possible D gene (7 bases). CDR1 and CDR2 (germline): SEHNR, FQNEAQ (reference sequence). This CDR3 comprises 18 residues. Trimming cost V 6 bases and J 0 bases, with 18 bases left between them. This CDR3 is CASRGGRGSSSGANVLTF. Here the CDR3 DNA reads TGTGCCAGCAGAGGAGGGAGGGGGTCTAGCTCTGGGGCCAACGTCCTGACTTTC.